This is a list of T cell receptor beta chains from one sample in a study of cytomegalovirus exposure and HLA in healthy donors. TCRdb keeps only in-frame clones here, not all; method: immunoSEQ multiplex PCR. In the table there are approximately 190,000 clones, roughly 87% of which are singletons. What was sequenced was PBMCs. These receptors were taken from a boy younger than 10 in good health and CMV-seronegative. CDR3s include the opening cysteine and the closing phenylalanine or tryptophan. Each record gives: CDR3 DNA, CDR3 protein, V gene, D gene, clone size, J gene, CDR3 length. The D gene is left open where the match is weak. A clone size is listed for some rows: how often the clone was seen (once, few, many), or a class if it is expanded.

TGTGCCAGCAGCTTAGGGGCCCCCTCGAACGAGCAGTACTTC	CASSLGAPSNEQYF	TRBV7-3	-	-	TRBJ2-7	14
TGCGCCAGCAGCCTGGGCAGGGGAGGCACAGATACGCAGTATTTT	CASSLGRGGTDTQYF	TRBV5-1	-	-	TRBJ2-3	15
TGCAGCGTTGGTCTGGGGCGAACTGGGCAGTTCTTC	CSVGLGRTGQFF	TRBV29-1	-	-	TRBJ2-1	12
TGTGCCAGCAGCCTGGGGACAATTCCTAATCAGCCCCAGCATTTT	CASSLGTIPNQPQHF	TRBV7-2	-	-	TRBJ1-5	15
TGTGCCAGCAGTCAGACAGCTTACTACGAGCAGTACTTC	CASSQTAYYEQYF	TRBV6-5	-	-	TRBJ2-7	13
TGTGCCAGCAGTGGCGGACTAGCGGGCCTCTCCTACGAGCAGTACTTC	CASSGGLAGLSYEQYF	TRBV6-6	TRBD2	-	TRBJ2-7	16
TGTGCCAGCAGCATCAGACTAGCGGGGCTCTACAATGAGCAGTTCTTC	CASSIRLAGLYNEQFF	TRBV7-2	TRBD2	-	TRBJ2-1	16
TGTGCCAGCAGCTTCTCCGCTCGGATCGGAAAGGGGGCAGATACGCAGTATTTT	CASSFSARIGKGADTQYF	TRBV11-2	-	-	TRBJ2-3	18
TGCGCCAGCAGTGAGCACCGGGGGTTGTACGAGCAGTACTTC	CASSEHRGLYEQYF	TRBV10-2	-	few	TRBJ2-7	14
TGTGCCAGCAGCTCCGCTAGCGGGAGGGCCTACGAGCAGTACTTC	CASSSASGRAYEQYF	TRBV7-9	TRBD2	-	TRBJ2-7	15
TGTGCCAGCAGCGACAGGGCCGAAAATGAAAAACTGTTTTTT	CASSDRAENEKLFF	TRBV6-1	TRBD1	few	TRBJ1-4	14
TGTGCCAGCAGCCCCGGACAGGGAGCTAACTATGGCTACACCTTC	CASSPGQGANYGYTF	TRBV5-5	TRBD1	-	TRBJ1-2	15
TGTGCCAGCAGACTAGGGGGGGGGTATAGCAATCAGCCCCAGCATTTT	CASRLGGGYSNQPQHF	TRBV27	-	-	TRBJ1-5	16
TGCGCCAGCAGCCAAGAGCGAGGCGGGGGCTCATACAATGAGCAGTTCTTC	CASSQERGGGSYNEQFF	TRBV4-1	-	few	TRBJ2-1	17
TGTGCCAGCAGCCGGGAGGGTGTAGGCTACACCTTC	CASSREGVGYTF	TRBV4-2	-	-	TRBJ1-2	12
TGTGCCAGCAGATCCCCGACAGAATACGAGCAGTACTTC	CASRSPTEYEQYF	TRBV28	-	-	TRBJ2-7	13
TGTGCCAGCAGTGAAATCTATCTTAATCAGGCCTATGGCTACACCTTC	CASSEIYLNQAYGYTF	TRBV2	-	-	TRBJ1-2	16
TGCAGCGTTTCAGGGACAGGGGATACGAACACTGAAGCTTTCTTT	CSVSGTGDTNTEAFF	TRBV29-1	TRBD1	-	TRBJ1-1	15
TGTGCCAGCAGTCGTCAGTCGAACACTGAAGCTTTCTTT	CASSRQSNTEAFF	TRBV6-5	-	-	TRBJ1-1	13
TGTGCCAGCAGCCAGACAGGGGAAGGGAATGGCTACACCTTC	CASSQTGEGNGYTF	TRBV5-4	TRBD1	-	TRBJ1-2	14
TGTGCCAGCAGCTTTTCCGGGACTAGCAACAATGAGCAGTTCTTC	CASSFSGTSNNEQFF	TRBV7-9	TRBD2	-	TRBJ2-1	15
TGCGCCAGCAGCTTGGGCGCAGGGGGAGACACCATATATTTT	CASSLGAGGDTIYF	TRBV5-1	TRBD1	-	TRBJ1-3	14
TGTGCCAGCAGTTTGTCACAGGGGGGCTACGAGCAGTACTTC	CASSLSQGGYEQYF	TRBV27	TRBD1	-	TRBJ2-7	14
TGTGCCAGTAGTGTCACCGCTAGGGAAAAACTGTTTTTT	CASSVTAREKLFF	TRBV19	-	few	TRBJ1-4	13
TGTGCCAGCAGCGTAGCTTCCTCTGGAAACACCATATATTTT	CASSVASSGNTIYF	TRBV9	-	-	TRBJ1-3	14
TGTGCCAGCAGCCTACGACAGGGGAGCACCGGGGAGCTGTTTTTT	CASSLRQGSTGELFF	TRBV7-9	TRBD1	-	TRBJ2-2	15
TGCGCCAGCAGCTTGGTTCCTAGCGGGGGGCTGAACACCGGGGAGCTGTTTTTT	CASSLVPSGGLNTGELFF	TRBV5-1	TRBD2	once	TRBJ2-2	18